This T cell receptor beta chain was documented in a study of metastatic and nonmetastatic thyroid tumors. Study as a whole: Repertoire comparison spanned blood and tumor or nodule tissue of malignant and benign thyroid patients. Study results and caveats: Malignant tumors reportedly showed significantly higher TCR beta diversity than benign nodules in both blood and tumor.

This clone came up once. As yet, its antigen is unknown. Compared with germline, one end of the junction differs, possibly owing to a read error. Patients had received no treatment of any kind before thyroid surgery. How the authors handled the data: The authors used CDR3 differences across clinicopathological groups to build a distant-metastasis classifier for papillary thyroid cancer. Via MiXCR, TCRdb re-called the PCR reads. The V and J calls were not made by the authors but by TCRdb's processing. Here the sample spans 20,000 to 25,000 clones, more than 14% being singletons. This CDR3 spans 14 amino acids. Germline values: CDR1 SGHTA, CDR2 FQGTGA.

The origin of this receptor is a female donor with papillary thyroid cancer or a benign thyroid nodule (not recorded which). Some clones in this sample may be carry-over from other donors' samples. Source material: tumor tissue. This chain connects TRBV7-3 to TRBJ2-1; 9 bases match TRBD2. CDR3 nucleotide sequence: TGTGCCAGCAGCTCCTGGACTAGCGAGGATGATCAGTTCTTC. Protein sequence: CASSSWTSEDDQFF.